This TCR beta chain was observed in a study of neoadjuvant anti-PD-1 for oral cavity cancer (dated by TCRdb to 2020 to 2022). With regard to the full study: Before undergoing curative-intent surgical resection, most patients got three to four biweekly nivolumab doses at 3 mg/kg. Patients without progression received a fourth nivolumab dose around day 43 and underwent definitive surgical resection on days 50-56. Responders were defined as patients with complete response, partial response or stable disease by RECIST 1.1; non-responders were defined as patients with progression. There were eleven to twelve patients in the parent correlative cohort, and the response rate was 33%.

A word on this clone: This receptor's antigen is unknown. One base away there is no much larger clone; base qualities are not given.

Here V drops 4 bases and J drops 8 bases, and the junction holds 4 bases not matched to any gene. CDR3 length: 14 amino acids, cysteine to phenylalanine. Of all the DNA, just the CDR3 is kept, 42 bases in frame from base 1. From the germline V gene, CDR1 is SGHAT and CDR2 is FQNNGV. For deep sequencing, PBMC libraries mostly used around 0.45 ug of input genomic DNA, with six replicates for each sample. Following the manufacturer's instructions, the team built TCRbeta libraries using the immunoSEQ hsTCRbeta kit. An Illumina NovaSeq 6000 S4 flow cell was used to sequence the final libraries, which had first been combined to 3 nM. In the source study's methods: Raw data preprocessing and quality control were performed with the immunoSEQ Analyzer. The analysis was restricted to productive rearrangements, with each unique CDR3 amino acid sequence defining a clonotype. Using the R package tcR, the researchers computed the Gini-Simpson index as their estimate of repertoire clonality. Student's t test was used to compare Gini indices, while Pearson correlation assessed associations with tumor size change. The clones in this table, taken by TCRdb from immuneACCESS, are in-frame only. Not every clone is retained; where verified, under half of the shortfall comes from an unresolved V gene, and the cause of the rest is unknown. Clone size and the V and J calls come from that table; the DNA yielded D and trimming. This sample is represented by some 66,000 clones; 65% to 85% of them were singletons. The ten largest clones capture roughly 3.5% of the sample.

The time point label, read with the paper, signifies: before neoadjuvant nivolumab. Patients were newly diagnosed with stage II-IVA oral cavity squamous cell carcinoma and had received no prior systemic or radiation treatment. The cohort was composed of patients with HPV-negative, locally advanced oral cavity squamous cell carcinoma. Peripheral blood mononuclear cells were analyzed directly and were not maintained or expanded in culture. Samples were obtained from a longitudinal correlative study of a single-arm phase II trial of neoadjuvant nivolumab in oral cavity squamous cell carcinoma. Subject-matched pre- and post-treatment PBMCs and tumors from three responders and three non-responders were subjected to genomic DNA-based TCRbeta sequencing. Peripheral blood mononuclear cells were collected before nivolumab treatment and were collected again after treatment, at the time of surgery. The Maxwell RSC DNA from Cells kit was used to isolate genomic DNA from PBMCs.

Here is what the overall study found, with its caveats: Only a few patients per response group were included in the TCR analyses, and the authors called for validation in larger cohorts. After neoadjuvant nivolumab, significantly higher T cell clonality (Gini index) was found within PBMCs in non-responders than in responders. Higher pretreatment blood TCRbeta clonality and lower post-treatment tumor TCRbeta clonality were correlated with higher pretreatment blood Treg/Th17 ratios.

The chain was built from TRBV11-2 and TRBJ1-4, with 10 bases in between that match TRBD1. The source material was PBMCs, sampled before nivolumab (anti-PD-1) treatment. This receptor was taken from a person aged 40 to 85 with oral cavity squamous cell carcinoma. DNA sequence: TGTGCCAGCAGCTACGACAGGGGGCAGGAAAAACTGTTTTTT. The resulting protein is CASSYDRGQEKLFF.